This is a list of T cell receptor beta chains from one sample in a study of blood T cell repertoires in COVID-19. The protocol was immunoSEQ multiplex PCR, while the TCRdb copy is restricted to in-frame clones and leaves out a portion. The data contain around 150,000 clones, 92% of them singletons. The sample consisted of peripheral blood. These receptors were taken from a young man with COVID-19, enrolled during active disease. Both conserved end residues are part of each CDR3. Fields, in order: D gene, clone size, J gene, CDR3 length, V gene, CDR3 protein, CDR3 DNA. D genes are given only for firm matches. Clone size is not always given. Where it is, it says once, few, many or a class for expanded clones.

. . TRBJ2-3 14 TRBV23-1 CASSQSGVTDTQYF TGCGCCAGCAGTCAATCAGGGGTCACAGATACGCAGTATTTT
. . TRBJ1-2 13 TRBV5-1 CASSLDNNYGYTF TGCGCCAGCAGCTTGGACAATAACTATGGCTACACCTTC
TRBD1 . TRBJ1-2 18 TRBV28 CASRPLLTGGKGVYGYTF TGTGCCAGCAGACCCTTACTGACAGGGGGTAAGGGAGTCTATGGCTACACCTTC
TRBD1 . TRBJ2-1 15 TRBV27 CASSLGDRAYNEQFF TGTGCCAGCAGTTTAGGCGACAGGGCTTACAATGAGCAGTTCTTC
TRBD1 . TRBJ1-2 14 TRBV7-2 CASSPRQGPYGYTF TGTGCCAGCAGCCCCAGACAGGGCCCCTATGGCTACACCTTC
. . TRBJ2-2 16 TRBV9 CASSPRQSRNTGELFF TGTGCCAGCAGTCCGAGGCAGAGCAGGAACACCGGGGAGCTGTTTTTT
. few TRBJ2-5 14 TRBV27 CASSLSTVQETQYF TGTGCCAGCAGTTTATCGACAGTCCAAGAGACCCAGTACTTC
TRBD2 few TRBJ2-5 14 TRBV6-5 CASSGGAKRETQYF TGTGCCAGCAGCGGGGGGGCCAAGCGGGAGACCCAGTACTTC
. . TRBJ1-5 16 TRBV6-2/TRBV6-3 CASSYSPYPAGQPQHF TGTGCCAGCAGTTACTCGCCCTATCCAGCGGGACAGCCCCAGCATTTT
. few TRBJ1-5 14 TRBV7-9 CASSLPGNNQPQHF TGTGCCAGCAGCTTACCAGGCAACAATCAGCCCCAGCATTTT
. . TRBJ2-7 12 TRBV5-6 CASSSGIYEQYF TGTGCCAGCAGCTCAGGGATCTACGAGCAGTACTTC
. . TRBJ2-2 14 TRBV30 CAWKGLPNTGELFF TGTGCCTGGAAGGGGCTACCGAACACCGGGGAGCTGTTTTTT
TRBD1 . TRBJ1-1 14 TRBV18 CASSSGQGNTEAFF TGTGCCAGCTCATCGGGACAGGGCAACACTGAAGCTTTCTTT
TRBD1 . TRBJ1-2 13 TRBV28 CASSDTGDRGYTF TGTGCCAGCAGTGACACAGGGGATAGGGGCTACACCTTC
TRBD2 . TRBJ2-1 16 TRBV28 CASTAIYPSGSHEQFF TGTGCCAGCACCGCCATCTATCCTAGCGGGAGCCATGAGCAGTTCTTC
TRBD1 . TRBJ1-5 14 TRBV6-5 CASRGTGVNQPQHF TGTGCCAGCAGGGGGACAGGGGTCAATCAGCCCCAGCATTTT
. . TRBJ2-7 12 TRBV19 CASSIRSSEQYF TGTGCCAGTAGTATACGTAGTTCCGAGCAGTACTTC
. . TRBJ1-2 17 TRBV4-1 CASSQERLTERGQGYTF TGCGCCAGCAGCCAAGAGCGTCTCACAGAGCGAGGGCAAGGCTACACCTTC
. . TRBJ2-5 14 TRBV21-1 CASSKGGSKETQYF TGTGCCAGCAGCAAAGGGGGCAGCAAAGAGACCCAGTACTTC
. . TRBJ1-5 17 TRBV30 CAWSGLGGAASNQPQHF TGTGCCTGGAGCGGACTCGGGGGAGCTGCGAGCAATCAGCCCCAGCATTTT
. . TRBJ1-2 16 TRBV4-1 CASSQDHLSSGYGYTF TGCGCCAGCAGCCAAGATCATTTAAGTTCGGGCTATGGCTACACCTTC
. . TRBJ2-7 12 TRBV29-1 CSVDRSSYEQYF TGCAGCGTCGACAGGAGCTCCTACGAGCAGTACTTC
. . TRBJ1-5 14 TRBV2 CASTGGNSNQPQHF TGTGCCAGCACCGGGGGGAATAGCAATCAGCCCCAGCATTTT
. . TRBJ2-7 11 TRBV2 CASSALYEQYF TGTGCCAGCAGTGCTTTGTACGAGCAGTACTTC
. . TRBJ1-2 16 TRBV9 CASSVGGTGNLYGYTF TGTGCCAGCAGCGTAGGGGGAACAGGAAACCTTTATGGCTACACCTTC
TRBD1 . TRBJ2-7 15 TRBV19 CASSLGTGHSYEQYF TGTGCCAGTAGCCTAGGGACAGGACACTCCTACGAGCAGTACTTC
. . TRBJ2-2 13 TRBV4-3 CASKAPNTGELFF TGCGCCAGCAAAGCTCCGAACACCGGGGAGCTGTTTTTT
. . TRBJ2-1 16 TRBV18 CASSPRSGGAVNEQFF TGTGCCAGCTCACCACGTTCGGGGGGCGCGGTTAATGAGCAGTTCTTC
. . TRBJ1-1 13 TRBV3-1/TRBV3-2 CAARGGERTEAFF TGTGCCGCTAGGGGCGGGGAGAGGACTGAAGCTTTCTTT
. . TRBJ1-1 17 TRBV19 CASSSLQGRGWNTEAFF TGTGCCAGTAGTAGTCTACAGGGACGAGGTTGGAACACTGAAGCTTTCTTT
TRBD1 . TRBJ1-2 17 TRBV7-2 CASSLGPPGQGSYGYTF TGTGCCAGCAGCTTAGGTCCTCCGGGACAGGGGTCCTATGGCTACACCTTC
TRBD1 . TRBJ1-2 17 TRBV5-4 CASSGRDRGQVNYGYTF TGTGCCAGCAGCGGGAGGGACAGGGGGCAAGTGAACTATGGCTACACCTTC
. . TRBJ1-2 12 TRBV12-3/TRBV12-4 CASSSRARGYTF TGTGCCAGCAGTTCCCGCGCGAGGGGGTACACCTTC
. . TRBJ1-2 17 TRBV7-9 CASSWGGRRQSNYGYTF TGTGCCAGCAGCTGGGGGGGCAGGAGACAATCTAACTATGGCTACACCTTC
. . TRBJ2-2 15 TRBV29-1 CSVFGREMGTGELFF TGCAGCGTTTTCGGTCGGGAGATGGGAACCGGGGAGCTGTTTTTT
TRBD1 . TRBJ1-3 14 TRBV28 CASSLTGFSNTIYF TGTGCCAGCAGTTTGACAGGGTTCTCTAACACCATATATTTT
TRBD1 . TRBJ2-7 14 TRBV9 CASSGGQGRYEQYF TGTGCCAGCAGCGGCGGACAGGGGCGGTACGAGCAGTACTTC
. . TRBJ1-1 14 TRBV11-2 CASSLARENTEAFF TGTGCCAGCAGCTTAGCCAGGGAGAACACTGAAGCTTTCTTT
. . TRBJ1-1 12 TRBV6-6 CASRAGGTEAFF TGTGCCAGCAGGGCCGGGGGGACTGAAGCTTTCTTT
TRBD1 once TRBJ2-7 15 TRBV6-5 CASSYSRTGEYEQYF TGTGCCAGCAGTTACTCTCGGACAGGGGAGTACGAGCAGTACTTC
TRBD2 once TRBJ2-5 14 TRBV5-6 CASRRGTSEETQYF TGTGCCAGCAGACGTGGGACTAGTGAAGAGACCCAGTACTTC
. . TRBJ1-5 13 TRBV11-2 CASSLGEEQPQHF TGTGCCAGCAGCTTAGGGGAGGAACAGCCCCAGCATTTT
TRBD1 . TRBJ1-2 17 TRBV7-9 CASSPGQGTRVNYGYTF TGTGCCAGCAGTCCGGGACAGGGGACCCGCGTTAACTATGGCTACACCTTC
TRBD1 . TRBJ2-7 17 TRBV5-1 CASSLLTPRQGAYEQYF TGCGCCAGCAGCTTGCTAACACCTCGACAGGGGGCGTACGAGCAGTACTTC
TRBD2 . TRBJ2-7 15 TRBV13 CASSQGLAGAYEQYF TGTGCCAGCAGCCAGGGACTAGCGGGCGCCTACGAGCAGTACTTC
. . TRBJ2-7 14 TRBV11-2 CASSLGGFTYEQYF TGTGCCAGCAGCTTAGGCGGCTTTACCTACGAGCAGTACTTC
TRBD1 . TRBJ1-2 18 TRBV24-1 CATSDLRDREGISYGYTF TGTGCCACCAGTGATTTGCGGGACAGGGAAGGGATAAGCTATGGCTACACCTTC
. . TRBJ1-1 15 TRBV6-5 CASSLMAGGDTEAFF TGTGCCAGCAGCCTAATGGCCGGAGGGGACACTGAAGCTTTCTTT
. . TRBJ1-6 21 TRBV6-6 CASSPQGDIFHLRTYNSPLHF TGTGCCAGCAGTCCCCAAGGGGACATCTTCCACTTGAGGACCTATAATTCACCCCTCCACTTT
TRBD1 . TRBJ1-2 14 TRBV27 CASSTRGLWGGYTF TGTGCCAGCAGTACAAGGGGGCTTTGGGGAGGCTACACCTTC
TRBD1 . TRBJ2-7 14 TRBV6-5 CASSSDRVGYEQYF TGTGCCAGCAGTTCGGACAGGGTTGGCTACGAGCAGTACTTC